The sequence of this TCR beta chain was determined in a study of shared clonotypes between healthy human individuals. As for the study in general: The donor pool was made up of a couple of women and a few men aged 18 to 49.

This was a deep-level run. Clones were sequenced by immunoSEQ multiplex PCR, and TCRdb holds only the in-frame ones, with some missing. In the table there are fewer than 550,000 clones, 60% to 80% of which are singletons. In germline, CDR1 is SEHNR, CDR2 FQNEAQ (reference sequence). Trimming cost V 4 bases and J 4 bases; bases outside gene matches: 8. This CDR3 is 17 amino acids long. The sequence derives from a woman aged 40-49 years in good health. Some clones in this sample may be carry-over from other donors' samples. The rearrangement links TRBV7-9 to TRBJ2-1; 12 bases agree with TRBD2. Sequenced input: PBMCs. CDR3: CASSSSRTSGAYNEQFF. The CDR3 DNA reads as TGTGCCAGCAGCTCTTCGAGGACTAGCGGGGCATACAATGAGCAGTTCTTC.